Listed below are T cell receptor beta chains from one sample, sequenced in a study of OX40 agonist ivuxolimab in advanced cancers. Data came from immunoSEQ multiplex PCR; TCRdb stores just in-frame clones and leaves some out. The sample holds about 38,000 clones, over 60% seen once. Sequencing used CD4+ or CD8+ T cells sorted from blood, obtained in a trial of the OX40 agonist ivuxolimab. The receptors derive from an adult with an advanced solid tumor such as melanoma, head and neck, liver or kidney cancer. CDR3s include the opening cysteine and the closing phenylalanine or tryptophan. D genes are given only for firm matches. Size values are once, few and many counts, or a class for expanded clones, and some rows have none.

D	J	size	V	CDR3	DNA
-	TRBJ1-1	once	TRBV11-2	CASSLAQGRTEAFF	TGTGCCAGCAGCTTAGCTCAGGGTCGTACTGAAGCTTTCTTT
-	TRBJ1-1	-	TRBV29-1	CSGRADTEAFF	TGCAGCGGCAGGGCGGACACTGAAGCTTTCTTT
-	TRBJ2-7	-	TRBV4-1	CASSQSVESYEQYF	TGCGCCAGCAGCCAATCTGTAGAGTCCTACGAGCAGTACTTC
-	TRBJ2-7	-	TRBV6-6	CASSPLYEQYF	TGTGCCAGCAGCCCCCTTTACGAGCAGTACTTC
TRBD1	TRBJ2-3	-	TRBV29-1	CSVNQGVGTDTQYF	TGCAGCGTTAATCAGGGGGTTGGTACAGATACGCAGTATTTT
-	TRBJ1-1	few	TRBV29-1	CSVGDMNTEAFF	TGCAGCGTCGGGGACATGAACACTGAAGCTTTCTTT
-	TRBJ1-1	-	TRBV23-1	CASSQGGTTEAFF	TGCGCCAGCAGTCAAGGAGGGACCACTGAAGCTTTCTTT
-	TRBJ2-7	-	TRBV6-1	CASSPDGYEQYF	TGTGCCAGCAGTCCGGACGGCTACGAGCAGTACTTC
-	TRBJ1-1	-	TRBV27	CASSFSGRMGEAFF	TGTGCCAGCAGTTTTTCAGGCAGGATGGGTGAAGCTTTCTTT
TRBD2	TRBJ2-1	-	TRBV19	CASSPLALRGEQFF	TGTGCCAGTAGTCCACTAGCGTTAAGGGGTGAGCAGTTCTTC
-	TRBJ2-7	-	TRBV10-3	CAISEIDKGYYEQYF	TGTGCCATCAGTGAGATCGACAAGGGGTACTACGAGCAGTACTTC
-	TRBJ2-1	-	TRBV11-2	CASSSSGLFGDEQFF	TGTGCCAGCAGCTCCAGCGGGCTATTCGGCGATGAGCAGTTCTTC
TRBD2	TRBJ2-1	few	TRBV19	CASSIGTSGSRNEQFF	TGTGCCAGTAGTATAGGAACTAGCGGGAGTCGGAATGAGCAGTTCTTC
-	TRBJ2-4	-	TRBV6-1	CASSEGSGNIQYF	TGTGCCAGCAGTGAAGGCTCGGGGAACATTCAGTACTTC
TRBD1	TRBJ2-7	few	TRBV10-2	CASSPDRGSYEQYF	TGCGCCAGCAGCCCCGACAGGGGATCCTACGAGCAGTACTTC
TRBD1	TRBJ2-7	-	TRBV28	CASTPGQVTYEQYF	TGTGCCAGCACTCCGGGACAGGTAACCTACGAGCAGTACTTC
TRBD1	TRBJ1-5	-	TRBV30	CAWTTGVNQPQHF	TGTGCCTGGACCACAGGGGTGAATCAGCCCCAGCATTTT
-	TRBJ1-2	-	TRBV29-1	CSVGKGTVNGYTF	TGCAGCGTTGGAAAAGGGACCGTGAATGGCTACACCTTC
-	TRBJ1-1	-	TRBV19	CASMGERLNTEAFF	TGTGCCAGTATGGGGGAGCGGCTGAACACTGAAGCTTTCTTT
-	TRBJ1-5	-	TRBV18	CASSPKAGSVQPQHF	TGTGCCAGCTCACCAAAGGCAGGGTCGGTTCAGCCCCAGCATTTT
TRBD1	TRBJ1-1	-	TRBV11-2	CASSLATGGSTEAFF	TGTGCCAGCAGCTTAGCTACAGGGGGTAGTACTGAAGCTTTCTTT
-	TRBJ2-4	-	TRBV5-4	CARDGGNIQYF	TGTGCCAGGGACGGGGGAAACATTCAGTACTTC
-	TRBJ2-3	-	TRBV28	CASSVGGGSDTQYF	TGTGCCAGCAGTGTAGGTGGGGGCTCAGATACGCAGTATTTT
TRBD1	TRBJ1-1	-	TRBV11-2	CASSLEGTGAEAFF	TGTGCCAGCAGCTTAGAGGGAACAGGGGCTGAAGCTTTCTTT
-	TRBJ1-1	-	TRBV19	CASSTGAGATEAFF	TGTGCCAGTAGTACTGGAGCGGGGGCCACTGAAGCTTTCTTT
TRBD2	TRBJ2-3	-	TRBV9	CASSAGTRGDTQYF	TGTGCCAGCAGCGCCGGGACTAGGGGCGATACGCAGTATTTT
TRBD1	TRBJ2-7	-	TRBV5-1	CASSTQQGIDEQYF	TGCGCCAGCAGCACCCAACAGGGGATCGACGAGCAGTACTTC
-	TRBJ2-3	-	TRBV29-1	CSVPLQGTDTQYF	TGCAGCGTCCCGTTACAGGGCACAGATACGCAGTATTTT
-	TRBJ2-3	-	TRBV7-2	CASRQSPRQLLSTDTQYF	TGTGCCAGCAGACAATCCCCTCGACAGCTGCTAAGCACAGATACGCAGTATTTT
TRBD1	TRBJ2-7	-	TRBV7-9	CASRGQGISEQYF	TGTGCCAGCAGGGGACAGGGGATTAGCGAGCAGTACTTC
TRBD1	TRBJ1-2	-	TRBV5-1	CASSLDGQGTGYGYTF	TGCGCCAGCAGCTTGGATGGGCAGGGGACAGGTTATGGCTACACCTTC
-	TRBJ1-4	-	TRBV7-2	CASSLRGTPNEKLFF	TGTGCCAGCAGTTTAAGGGGGACACCTAATGAAAAACTGTTTTTT